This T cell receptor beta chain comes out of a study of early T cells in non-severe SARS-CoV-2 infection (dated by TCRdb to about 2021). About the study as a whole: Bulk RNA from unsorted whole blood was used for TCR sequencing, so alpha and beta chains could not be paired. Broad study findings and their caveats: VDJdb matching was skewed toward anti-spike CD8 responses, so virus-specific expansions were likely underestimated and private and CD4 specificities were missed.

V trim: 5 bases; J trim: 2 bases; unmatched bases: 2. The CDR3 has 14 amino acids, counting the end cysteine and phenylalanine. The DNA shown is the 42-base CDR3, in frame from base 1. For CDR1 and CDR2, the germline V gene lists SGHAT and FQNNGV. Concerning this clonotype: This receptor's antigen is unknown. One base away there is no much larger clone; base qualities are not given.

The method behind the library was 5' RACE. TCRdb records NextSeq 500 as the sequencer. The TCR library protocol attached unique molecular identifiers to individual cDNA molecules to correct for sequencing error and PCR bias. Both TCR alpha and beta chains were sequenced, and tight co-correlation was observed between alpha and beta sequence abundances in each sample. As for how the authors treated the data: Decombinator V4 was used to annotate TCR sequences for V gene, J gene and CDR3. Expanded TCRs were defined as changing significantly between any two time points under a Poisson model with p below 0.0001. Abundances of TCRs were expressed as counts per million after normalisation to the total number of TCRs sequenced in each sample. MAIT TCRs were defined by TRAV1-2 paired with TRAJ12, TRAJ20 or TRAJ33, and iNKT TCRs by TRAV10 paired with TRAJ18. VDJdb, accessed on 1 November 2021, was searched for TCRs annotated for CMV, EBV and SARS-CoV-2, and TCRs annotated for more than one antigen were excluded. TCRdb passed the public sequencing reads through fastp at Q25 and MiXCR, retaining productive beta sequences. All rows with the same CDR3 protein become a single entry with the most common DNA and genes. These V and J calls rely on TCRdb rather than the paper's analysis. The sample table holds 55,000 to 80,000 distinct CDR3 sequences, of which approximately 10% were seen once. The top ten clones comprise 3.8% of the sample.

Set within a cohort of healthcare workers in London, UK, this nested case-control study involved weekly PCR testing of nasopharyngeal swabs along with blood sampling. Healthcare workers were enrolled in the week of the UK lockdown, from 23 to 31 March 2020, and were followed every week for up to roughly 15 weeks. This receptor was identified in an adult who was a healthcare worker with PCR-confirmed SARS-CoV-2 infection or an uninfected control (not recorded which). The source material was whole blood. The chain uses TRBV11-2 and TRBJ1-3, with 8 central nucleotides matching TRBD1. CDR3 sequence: CASSPGGTGNTIYF. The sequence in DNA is TGTGCCAGCAGCCCAGGGGGCACTGGAAACACCATATATTTT.